Detailed here is one T cell receptor (beta chain). The V gene end was trimmed by 6 bases and the J gene end by 9 bases; junction bases not matched to a gene: 10. The CDR3 is 14 amino acids. Germline assignment: CDR1 SNHLY and CDR2 FYNNEI. The data derive from a study of blood T cell repertoires in COVID-19. Profiling relied on immunoSEQ multiplex PCR, and the TCRdb table lists in-frame clones only, not all of them. The table lists about 200,000 clones, about nine tenths of them singletons. Sequencing input: peripheral blood. J is TRBJ2-1 and V is TRBV2, with 8 bases aligning to TRBD2. This TCR came from a man aged 80 or over with acute or convalescent COVID-19. CDR3 sequence: CASRAGLAGAEQFF. CDR3 nucleotide sequence: TGTGCCAGCAGGGCGGGCCTAGCGGGTGCTGAGCAGTTCTTC.